This passage covers 17 T cell receptor beta chains from one sample sequenced in a study of chemoradiotherapy in HPV16-positive cancers. Sequencing was performed with immunoSEQ multiplex PCR; in TCRdb, only in-frame clones are kept and a portion is missing. The profile shows about 7,900 clones, over 70% of them singletons. This specimen was acquired from a patient who underwent chemoradiotherapy. Source of these receptors: a human donor with HPV-associated anogenital cancer.

The V call is TRBV6-1, the J call TRBJ2-5; TRBD1 is a possible D gene (6 bases). V was clipped by 7 bases and J by 1 base, with 13 bases between them. The CDR3 runs to 14 residues. The germline V gene has CDR1 MNHNS and CDR2 SASEGT. As DNA, the CDR3 is TGTGCCAGCACTCCAGGGGTTTTCCAAGAGACCCAGTACTTC. Its translation is CASTPGVFQETQYF.

The V call is TRBV5-4, the J call TRBJ1-1; TRBD1 aligns across 7 bases. V shed 2 bases, J shed 3 bases, and the junction held 4 bases outside the gene matches. This CDR3 is built from 14 residues. Germline CDR1 is SGHNT and CDR2 is YYREEE (reference sequence). CDR3 region: CASSFGRGDTEAFF. DNA for the CDR3: TGTGCCAGCAGCTTTGGCAGGGGGGACACTGAAGCTTTCTTT.

The chain employs TRBV6-1 and TRBJ1-3; possibly TRBD1 for D (6 bases). Trimming removed 6 bases from V and 2 bases from J, with 14 bases in between. CDR3 length equals 15 residues. The germline V gene encodes CDR1 MNHNS and CDR2 SASEGT. The CDR3 is CASRTPGVAGNTIYF. CDR3 bases: TGTGCCAGCAGGACCCCAGGGGTCGCTGGAAACACCATATATTTT.

The chain couples TRBV28 to TRBJ2-1; 14 bases agree with TRBD2. This CDR3 comprises 15 residues. Looked up from germline, CDR1 is MDHEN and CDR2 is SYDVKM. Germline trimming cut 6 bases from V and 10 bases from J; bases unmatched to any gene: 8. CDR3 amino acids: CASSRLAGGSKEQFF. The CDR3, as DNA: TGTGCCAGCAGCCGACTAGCGGGAGGGTCTAAGGAGCAGTTCTTC.

The rearrangement links TRBV19 to TRBJ1-1; D is uncertain. V lost 1 base to trimming and J lost 8 bases, with 11 bases between them. CDR3 length: 13 residues. In germline, CDR1 is LNHDA, CDR2 SQIVND (reference sequence). As DNA, the CDR3 is TGTGCCAGTAGTATAGCATGGTCGAGGGAAGCTTTCTTT. Its protein product is CASSIAWSREAFF.

The genes are TRBV18 and TRBJ2-5; TRBD2 matches at 13 bases. The CDR3 sequence is 15 residues long. V trimming: 5 bases; J trimming: 0 bases; junction bases outside the gene matches: 0. CDR1 is KGHSH, CDR2 LQKENI, per germline. The CDR3 DNA is TGTGCCAGCTCAGGACTAGCGGGGGACCAAGAGACCCAGTACTTC. Its translation is CASSGLAGDQETQYF.

A few counts support this clone. The rearrangement uses TRBV6-1 and TRBJ1-4, with D possibly matching TRBD1 (5 bases). CDR3 size: 14 residues. Germline V gene lookup returns CDR1 MNHNS and CDR2 SASEGT. The V end was cut by 6 bases, the J end by 4 bases, with 12 bases between. The CDR3 nucleotides read TGTGCCAGCAGCTCCGGGACTAATAATGAAAAACTGTTTTTT. Its protein product is CASSSGTNNEKLFF.

The DNA of the CDR3 is TGTGCCACCTCCGGGACGAGCACAGATACGCAGTATTTT. This encodes CATSGTSTDTQYF. This chain links TRBV6-4 with TRBJ2-3; tentatively, D is TRBD1 or TRBD2 (5 bases each). From germline, CDR1 is MRHNA and CDR2 SNTAGT. The CDR3 consists of 13 residues. The V end was cut by 10 bases, the J end by 0 bases, with 11 bases between.

Only a few counts were recorded for this clone. CDR3 in amino acids: CASSQDGRAEVDTQYF. In DNA, the CDR3 is TGTGCCAGCAGCCAAGACGGGAGGGCCGAGGTAGATACGCAGTATTTT. This chain connects TRBV4-2 to TRBJ2-3; 8 nucleotides agree with TRBD2. From germline, CDR1 is LGHNA and CDR2 YNFKEQ. After removal of 0 bases from V and 5 bases from J, the junction contained 7 bases not matched to a gene. The CDR3 loop spans 16 amino acids.

This chain joins TRBV5-4 and TRBJ2-2; TRBD2 matches 9 bases. Unmatched junction bases numbered 4, after V lost 0 bases and J lost 7 bases. CDR3 size: 15 residues. CDR1 and CDR2 from the germline V gene are SGHNT and YYREEE (reference sequence). CDR3 loop: CASSLEAGGGGELFF. DNA for the CDR3: TGTGCCAGCAGCTTGGAAGCGGGGGGTGGCGGGGAGCTGTTTTTT.

The genes are TRBV19 and TRBJ1-1; a possible D gene is TRBD1 (6 bases). Germline assignment: CDR1 LNHDA and CDR2 SQIVND (reference sequence). V shed 3 bases and J shed 4 bases, with 18 bases lying between them. The CDR3 is 16 amino acids. The CDR3 loop is CASSMYTGPAGTEAFF. The CDR3 DNA follows: TGTGCCAGTAGTATGTACACAGGGCCTGCAGGCACTGAAGCTTTCTTT.

This chain joins TRBV29-1 and TRBJ1-1; D is unresolved. The CDR3 is made up of 13 amino acids. Germline V CDR1 and CDR2: SQVTM, ANQGSEA. V was clipped by 4 bases and J by 2 bases, with 11 bases between them. In DNA, the CDR3 is TGCAGCGTTGCGTCCGGGGTTAACACTGAAGCTTTCTTT. Translated, it gives CSVASGVNTEAFF.

The chain has TRBV6-6 and TRBJ2-7, with D hard to call. V was clipped by 0 bases and J by 6 bases, with 6 bases between them. The germline CDR1 and CDR2 sequences are MNHNY and SVGAGI (reference sequence). This CDR3 spans 12 amino acids. CDR3 DNA sequence: TGTGCCAGCAGTTACTCGCTGTCCGAGCAGTACTTC. This gives the protein CASSYSLSEQYF.

The count of this clone is one. The rearrangement links TRBV19 to TRBJ2-2; 9 bases line up with TRBD1. This CDR3 comprises 15 residues. The germline V gene encodes CDR1 LNHDA and CDR2 SQIVND (reference sequence). Trimming took 5 bases from V and 3 from J; bases not matched to a gene: 4. In DNA, the CDR3 is TGTGCCAGTAGTTCGGGACAGGGAGACACCGGGGAGCTGTTTTTT. Translated: CASSSGQGDTGELFF.

This sequence joins TRBV7-9 and TRBJ1-2; tentative D call: TRBD1 (6 bases). The CDR3 spans 14 residues. The germline V gene encodes CDR1 SEHNR and CDR2 FQNEAQ (reference sequence). V was trimmed by 4 bases and J by 5 bases, leaving 14 bases between them. The CDR3 is CASSSTGYFYGYTF. In DNA form, the CDR3 reads TGTGCCAGCAGCTCAACAGGGTACTTTTATGGCTACACCTTC.

In its sample, this clone was seen a few times. V usage is TRBV7-9 and J usage is TRBJ2-3, with TRBD2 matching over 14 bases. Germline lookup yields CDR1 SEHNR and CDR2 FQNEAQ (reference sequence). V lost 5 bases, J lost 7 bases, and 2 bases stayed unmatched. This CDR3 region has 14 residues. The CDR3 coding sequence is TGTGCCAGCAGCGGGACTAGCGGGAGTAATACGCAGTATTTT. Translation: CASSGTSGSNTQYF.

The chain recombines TRBV14 with TRBJ2-7, with D perhaps TRBD2 (5 bases). The CDR3 runs 17 residues. Germline loops: CDR1 SGHDN, CDR2 FVKESK. Between the trimmed V and J ends, which lost 5 bases and 4 bases, there was a span of 24 bases. The CDR3 loop is CASSSRGWGAAFYEQYF. In DNA, the CDR3 is TGTGCCAGCAGCTCCCGGGGATGGGGAGCAGCATTTTACGAGCAGTACTTC.